Listed below are T cell receptor beta chains from one sample, sequenced in a study of cytomegalovirus exposure and HLA in healthy donors. Method: immunoSEQ multiplex PCR; TCRdb's copy keeps in-frame clones and lacks some. Reported are some 41,000 clones; the ten largest clones contain 6.2%. Sequenced material: PBMCs. The receptors shown here come from a man aged 25-45 years in good health and CMV-seronegative. Each CDR3 is given with its conserved first and last residue. D genes are given only for firm matches.

j_call,d_call,v_call,cdr3_nt,cdr3_aa
TRBJ1-2,.,TRBV6-5,TGTGCCAGCAGTTACACGGAGACCTATGGCTACACCTTC,CASSYTETYGYTF
TRBJ1-1,.,TRBV27,TGTGCCAGCAGTCAACCAATGAGGGAAATAACTGAAGCTTTCTTT,CASSQPMREITEAFF
TRBJ1-1,.,TRBV6-5,TGTGCCCGAAGCCCCTGTTTAAACACTGAAGCTTTCTTT,CARSPCLNTEAFF
TRBJ1-1,.,TRBV4-2,TGTGCCAGCAGCCAAGATTTGGGCCCTGAAGCTTTCTTT,CASSQDLGPEAFF
TRBJ1-1,TRBD1,TRBV4-2,TGTGCCAGCAGCCAAACAGGGGGCGACACTGAAGCTTTCTTT,CASSQTGGDTEAFF
TRBJ2-1,TRBD1,TRBV4-3,TGCGCCAGCAGCCAAGTCACCCCTTGGACAGGGGGCGTGTATGAGCAGTTCTTC,CASSQVTPWTGGVYEQFF
TRBJ2-1,TRBD2,TRBV6-1,TGTGCCAGCAGTGAACAGCGGGAGCTGGATGAGCAGTTCTTC,CASSEQRELDEQFF
TRBJ2-7,.,TRBV5-1,TGCGCCAGCAGCTTGGCCCCGGGTGACTACGAGCAGTACTTC,CASSLAPGDYEQYF
TRBJ2-2,TRBD2,TRBV19,TGTGCCAGTACCACTATCAGACTAGCGGGAGGCGGGGAGCTGTTTTTT,CASTTIRLAGGGELFF
TRBJ2-1,.,TRBV7-9,TGTGCCACCCCTAGGGACTCATACAATGAGCAGTTCTTC,CATPRDSYNEQFF
TRBJ1-5,.,TRBV4-1,TGCGCCAGCAGCCAAGACTCACTGAGCAATCAGCCCCAGCATTTT,CASSQDSLSNQPQHF
TRBJ2-7,TRBD1,TRBV7-9,TGTGCCAGCAGCTTGTTGGAGCAGGGGGTATACGAGCAGTACTTC,CASSLLEQGVYEQYF
TRBJ2-1,TRBD1,TRBV10-3,TGTGCCATCAGGACAGGGCTTCAGACCTACAATGAGCAGTTCTTC,CAIRTGLQTYNEQFF
TRBJ1-2,.,TRBV18,TGTGCCAGCTCACCACCGGACCCGGGGTGGTGGAACTATGGCTACACCTTC,CASSPPDPGWWNYGYTF
TRBJ1-1,.,TRBV15,TGTGCCACCAGCAGACCCCCGATACTCATGAACACTGAAGCTTTCTTT,CATSRPPILMNTEAFF
TRBJ1-1,.,TRBV6-5,TGTGCCAGCAGTTACTCAGGCCTCGGGGCTTTCTTT,CASSYSGLGAFF
TRBJ1-2,.,TRBV9,TGTGCCAGCAGCGTACAGGCGAACGATTATGGCTGCACCTTC,CASSVQANDYGCTF
TRBJ2-1,TRBD2,TRBV6-5,TGTGCCAGCAGTTCCCTAGCGGGAGTGGGATTGGATGAGCAGTTCTTC,CASSSLAGVGLDEQFF
TRBJ1-3,.,TRBV5-6,TGTGCCAGCAGCTTGGGCCAGGGAAACACCATATATTTT,CASSLGQGNTIYF
TRBJ1-5,.,TRBV6-1,TGTGCCAGCAGTGAAATCGACTATAGCAATCAGCCCCAGCATTTT,CASSEIDYSNQPQHF
TRBJ1-6,TRBD1,TRBV10-3,TGTGCCATCAGTCCTGACGGACAGGACTCACCCCTCCACTTT,CAISPDGQDSPLHF
TRBJ1-2,.,TRBV6-1,TGTGCCAGCAGTGAACGCTCGAAGGGGGGGCCCGGCTACACCTTC,CASSERSKGGPGYTF
TRBJ2-7,.,TRBV6-5,TGTGCCAGCAGCTACTCGGGTGGGCCTATCTACGAGCAGTACTTC,CASSYSGGPIYEQYF
TRBJ2-7,TRBD1,TRBV7-2,TGTGCCAGCAGCCGGGACAGCCTATCCTACGAGCAGTACTTC,CASSRDSLSYEQYF
TRBJ1-1,.,TRBV14,TGTGCCAGCAGCCAAGATCGGAGATACACTGAAGCTTTCTTT,CASSQDRRYTEAFF
TRBJ2-2,TRBD1,TRBV12-5,TGTGCTAGTGGTTTACGACAGGGGCTGGCCGGGGAGCTGTTTTTT,CASGLRQGLAGELFF
TRBJ1-1,.,TRBV6-1,TGTGCCAGCAGTGCCTGGGGGCAGGTGAACACTGAAGCTTTCTTT,CASSAWGQVNTEAFF
TRBJ2-2,.,TRBV4-3,TGCGCCAGCAGCCAGACCTCGGGGAACACCGGGGAGCTGTTTTTT,CASSQTSGNTGELFF
TRBJ1-2,.,TRBV4-3,TGCGCCAGCAGCCAAGCCAGGGGAGAGGTCTATGGCTACACCTTC,CASSQARGEVYGYTF
TRBJ2-5,.,TRBV9,TGTGCCAGCAGCGTAGGGACAGTCCAAGAGACCCAGTACTTC,CASSVGTVQETQYF
TRBJ1-5,.,TRBV19,TGTGCCAGTAGTATCTCAGGACTCAATCAGCCCCAGCATTTT,CASSISGLNQPQHF
TRBJ1-5,.,TRBV6-1,TGTGCCAGCAGTGAAGAAGGGGGGGCCGAGAAGCCCCAGCATTTT,CASSEEGGAEKPQHF
TRBJ1-4,TRBD1,TRBV6-5,TGTGCCAGCAGTACGGACAGGGGTGGGGAAAAACTGTTTTTT,CASSTDRGGEKLFF